These T cell receptor beta chains were read from a single sample in a study of beta chain features in type 1 diabetes. Assay: immunoSEQ multiplex PCR; the TCRdb copy retains only in-frame clones and omits some. The top ten clones hold 0.5% of a sample with around 180,000 clones, approximately 8.1% of them seen once. The sample was central memory CD4+ T cells from blood. The receptors stem from a man in his late teens or twenties with type 1 diabetes. CDR3s include the opening cysteine and the closing phenylalanine or tryptophan. D genes are given only for firm matches. Not every row has a clone size; where given, it reads once, few, many or a size class.

D gene: TRBD1
CDR3 length: 13
V gene: TRBV29-1
clone size: -
J gene: TRBJ1-3
CDR3 DNA: TGCAGCGCTATGACAGGGTATGGAAACACCATATATTTT
CDR3 protein: CSAMTGYGNTIYF

D gene: -
CDR3 length: 15
V gene: TRBV4-1
clone size: few
J gene: TRBJ1-2
CDR3 DNA: TGCGCCAGCAGCCAAGAGGGACAACCGTTCTATGGCTACACCTTC
CDR3 protein: CASSQEGQPFYGYTF

D gene: TRBD2
CDR3 length: 16
V gene: TRBV7-2
clone size: few
J gene: TRBJ2-3
CDR3 DNA: TGTGCCAGCAGCTTCCTAGCGGGGGCGAGCACAGATACGCAGTATTTT
CDR3 protein: CASSFLAGASTDTQYF

D gene: TRBD2
CDR3 length: 17
V gene: TRBV9
clone size: -
J gene: TRBJ2-2
CDR3 DNA: TGTGCCAGCAGCGTAAGCCTTAGCGGGGGCAACACCGGGGAGCTGTTTTTT
CDR3 protein: CASSVSLSGGNTGELFF

D gene: -
CDR3 length: 12
V gene: TRBV30
clone size: many
J gene: TRBJ1-5
CDR3 DNA: TGTGCCTGGAGCCCCGAGAGGCAGCCCCAGCATTTT
CDR3 protein: CAWSPERQPQHF

D gene: -
CDR3 length: 13
V gene: TRBV9
clone size: many
J gene: TRBJ2-2
CDR3 DNA: TGTGCCAGCAGCACAGGGGGGGCCGGGGAGCTGTTTTTT
CDR3 protein: CASSTGGAGELFF

D gene: -
CDR3 length: 15
V gene: TRBV6-6
clone size: -
J gene: TRBJ2-2
CDR3 DNA: TGTGCCAGCAGTCCCGTGATTTCGAGTACCGGGGAGCTGTTTTTT
CDR3 protein: CASSPVISSTGELFF

D gene: -
CDR3 length: 15
V gene: TRBV19
clone size: -
J gene: TRBJ1-2
CDR3 DNA: TGTGCCAGTAGCATTAGACAGCTACGGGACTATGGCTACACCTTC
CDR3 protein: CASSIRQLRDYGYTF

D gene: -
CDR3 length: 16
V gene: TRBV12-5
clone size: few
J gene: TRBJ2-1
CDR3 DNA: TGTGCTAGTGGTTTCTCCGCGGGGAGCTCCTACAATGAGCAGTTCTTC
CDR3 protein: CASGFSAGSSYNEQFF

D gene: TRBD2
CDR3 length: 16
V gene: TRBV7-2
clone size: -
J gene: TRBJ2-3
CDR3 DNA: TGTGCCAGCAGCTTAGTAGCGGGGGACTTGACAGATACGCAGTATTTT
CDR3 protein: CASSLVAGDLTDTQYF

D gene: TRBD1
CDR3 length: 15
V gene: TRBV6-5
clone size: few
J gene: TRBJ2-1
CDR3 DNA: TGTGCCAGCAGCTCAACCGGGACAGGAAGACAGTGGGAGTTCTTC
CDR3 protein: CASSSTGTGRQWEFF

D gene: -
CDR3 length: 16
V gene: TRBV27
clone size: -
J gene: TRBJ2-1
CDR3 DNA: TGTGCCAGCAGTTTATGGGGGGGGGCGGTCGACAATGAGCAGTTCTTC
CDR3 protein: CASSLWGGAVDNEQFF

D gene: -
CDR3 length: 15
V gene: TRBV11-2
clone size: -
J gene: TRBJ2-2
CDR3 DNA: TGTGCCAGCGGACCCAGGGGCGTAGACACCGGGGAGCTGTTTTTT
CDR3 protein: CASGPRGVDTGELFF

D gene: TRBD1
CDR3 length: 15
V gene: TRBV2
clone size: few
J gene: TRBJ1-5
CDR3 DNA: TGTGCCAGCAGTGAAACGGGACAGGAAAATCAGCCCCAGCATTTT
CDR3 protein: CASSETGQENQPQHF

D gene: TRBD1
CDR3 length: 12
V gene: TRBV29-1
clone size: many
J gene: TRBJ1-2
CDR3 DNA: TGCAGCGTTGGGACAGGGTACTATGGCTACACCTTC
CDR3 protein: CSVGTGYYGYTF

D gene: TRBD2
CDR3 length: 18
V gene: TRBV5-4
clone size: -
J gene: TRBJ2-3
CDR3 DNA: TGTGCCAGCAGCTTGGGTGGTAGCGGGGGGTATAACACAGATACGCAGTATTTT
CDR3 protein: CASSLGGSGGYNTDTQYF